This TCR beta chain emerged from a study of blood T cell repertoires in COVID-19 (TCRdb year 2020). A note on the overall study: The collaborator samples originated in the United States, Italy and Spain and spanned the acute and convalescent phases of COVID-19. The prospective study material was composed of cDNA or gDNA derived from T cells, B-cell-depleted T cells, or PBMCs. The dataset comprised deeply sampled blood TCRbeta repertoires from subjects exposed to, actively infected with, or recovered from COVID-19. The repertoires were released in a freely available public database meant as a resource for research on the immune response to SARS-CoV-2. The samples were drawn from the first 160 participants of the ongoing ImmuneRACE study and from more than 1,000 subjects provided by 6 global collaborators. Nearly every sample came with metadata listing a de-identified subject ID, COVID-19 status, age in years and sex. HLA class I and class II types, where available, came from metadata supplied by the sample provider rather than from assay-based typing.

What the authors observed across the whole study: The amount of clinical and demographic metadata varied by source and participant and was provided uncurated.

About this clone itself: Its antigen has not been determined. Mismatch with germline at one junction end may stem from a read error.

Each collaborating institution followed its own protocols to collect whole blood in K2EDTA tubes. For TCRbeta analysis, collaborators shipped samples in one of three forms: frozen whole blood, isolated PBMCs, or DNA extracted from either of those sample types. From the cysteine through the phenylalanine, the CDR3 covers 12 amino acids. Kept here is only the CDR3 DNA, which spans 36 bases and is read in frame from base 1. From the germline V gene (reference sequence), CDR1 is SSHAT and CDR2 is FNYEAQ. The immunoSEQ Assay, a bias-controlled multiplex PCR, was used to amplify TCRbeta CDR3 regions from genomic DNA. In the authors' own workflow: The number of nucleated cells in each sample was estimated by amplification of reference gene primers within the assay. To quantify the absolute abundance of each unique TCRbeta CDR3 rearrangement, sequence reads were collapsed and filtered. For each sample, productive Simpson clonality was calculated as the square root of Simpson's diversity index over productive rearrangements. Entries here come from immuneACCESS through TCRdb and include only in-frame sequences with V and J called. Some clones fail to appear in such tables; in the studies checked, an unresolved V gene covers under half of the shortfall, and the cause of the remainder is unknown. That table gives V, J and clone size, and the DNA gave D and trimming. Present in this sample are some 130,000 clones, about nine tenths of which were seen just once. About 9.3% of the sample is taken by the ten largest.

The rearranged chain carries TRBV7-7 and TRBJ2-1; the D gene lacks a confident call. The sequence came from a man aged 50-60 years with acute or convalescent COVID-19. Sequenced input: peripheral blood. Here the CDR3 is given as CASSPVDYEQFF. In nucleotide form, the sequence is TGTGCTAGCAGCCCCGTCGACTATGAGCAGTTCTTC. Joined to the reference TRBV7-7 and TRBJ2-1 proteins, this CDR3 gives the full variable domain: GAGVSQSPRYKVTKRGQDVTLRCDPISSHATLYWYQQALGQGPEFLTYFNYEAQPDKSGLPSDRFSAERPEGSISTLTIQRTEQRDSAMYRCASSPVDYEQFFGPGTRLTVL.